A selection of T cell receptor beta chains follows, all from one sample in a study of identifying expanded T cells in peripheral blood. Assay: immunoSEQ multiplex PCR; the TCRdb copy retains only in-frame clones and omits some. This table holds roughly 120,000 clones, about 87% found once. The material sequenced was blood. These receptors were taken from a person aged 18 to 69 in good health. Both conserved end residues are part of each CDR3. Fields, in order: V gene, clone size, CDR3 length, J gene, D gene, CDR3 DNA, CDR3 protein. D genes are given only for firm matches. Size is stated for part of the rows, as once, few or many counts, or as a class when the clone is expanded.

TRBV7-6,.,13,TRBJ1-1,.,TGTGCCAGCAGCACCGGGGGGTTCGCTGAAGCTTTCTTT,CASSTGGFAEAFF
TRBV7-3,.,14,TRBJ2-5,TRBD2,TGTGCCAGCAGCTTGGGACTAGCGGGAGATCCCCTCTACTTC,CASSLGLAGDPLYF
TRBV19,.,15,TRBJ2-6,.,TGTGCCAGTCACCCCGACAGCTCTGGGGCCAACGTCCTGACTTTC,CASHPDSSGANVLTF
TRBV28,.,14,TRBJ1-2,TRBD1,TGTGCCAGCAGTTGGGTGACAGGGGGCTATGGCTACACCTTC,CASSWVTGGYGYTF
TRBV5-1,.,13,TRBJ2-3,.,TGCGCCAGCAGCTTCGACAACACAGATACGCAGTATTTT,CASSFDNTDTQYF
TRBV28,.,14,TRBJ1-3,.,TGTGCCAGCAGTTCCTTTCAGGGGGGAAACACCATATATTTT,CASSSFQGGNTIYF
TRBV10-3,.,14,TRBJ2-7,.,TGTGCCATCAGTGAGGGTCATTTCTCCTACGAGCAGTACTTC,CAISEGHFSYEQYF
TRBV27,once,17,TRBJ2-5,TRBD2,TGTGCCAGGGGACGGGCTGGAGCGGGATGGGAGATAGAGACCCAGTACTTC,CARGRAGAGWEIETQYF
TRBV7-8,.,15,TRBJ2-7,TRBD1,TGTGCCAGCAGCACTGGGACAGTCAGCTCCTACGAGCAGTACTTC,CASSTGTVSSYEQYF
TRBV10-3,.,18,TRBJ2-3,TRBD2,TGTGCCATCAGACCCAATCCCGGGGCTAGCGGAATTTTGGATACGCAGTATTTT,CAIRPNPGASGILDTQYF
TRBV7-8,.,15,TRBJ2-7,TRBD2,TGTGCCAGCAGCTCATACACTAGCGGGAGCGACGAGCAGTACTTC,CASSSYTSGSDEQYF
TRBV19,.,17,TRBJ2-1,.,TGTGCCAGTAGTATAGTGTCGCGGGCATCCCACTACAATGAGCAGTTCTTC,CASSIVSRASHYNEQFF
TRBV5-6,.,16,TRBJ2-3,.,TGTGCCAGCAGCTTTTCGTTCCGCGACTCCACAGATACGCAGTATTTT,CASSFSFRDSTDTQYF
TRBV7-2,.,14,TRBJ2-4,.,TGTGCCAGCAGCTTAGGGGTCGGGGTCGACATTCAGTACTTC,CASSLGVGVDIQYF
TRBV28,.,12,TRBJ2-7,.,TGTGCCAGCAGTTTAATCCGGGACGAGCAGTACTTC,CASSLIRDEQYF
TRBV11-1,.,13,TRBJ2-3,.,TGTGCCAGCAGCTATACAGGCACAGATACGCAGTATTTT,CASSYTGTDTQYF
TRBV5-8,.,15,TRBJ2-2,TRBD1,TGTGCCAGCAGCTTCGGGACAGGGGGCTTTACGGAGCTGTTTTTT,CASSFGTGGFTELFF
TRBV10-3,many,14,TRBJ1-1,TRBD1,TGTGCCATCAGACCCGGCACAGGGGCCACTGAAGCTTTCTTT,CAIRPGTGATEAFF
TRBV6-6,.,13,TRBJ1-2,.,TGTGCCAGCAGTTTCCAGGGGAACTATGGCTACACCTTC,CASSFQGNYGYTF
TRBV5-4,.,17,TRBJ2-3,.,TGTGCCAGCAGCATACCTCTGGTCAGGGGGGCGTTGGATACGCAGTATTTT,CASSIPLVRGALDTQYF
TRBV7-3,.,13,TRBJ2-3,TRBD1,TGTGCCAGCAGATCTCGGGACAGGGAGAAGCAGTATTTT,CASRSRDREKQYF
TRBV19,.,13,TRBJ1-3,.,TGTGCCAGTAGTAGCGTCTCTGGAAACACCATATATTTT,CASSSVSGNTIYF
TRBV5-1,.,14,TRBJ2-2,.,TGCGCCAGCAGCCCAACTAGGAACACCGGGGAGCTGTTTTTT,CASSPTRNTGELFF
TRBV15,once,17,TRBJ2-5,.,TGTGCCACCAGCAGAGGACAGGCGAATAGAGGGAGAGAGACCCAGTACTTC,CATSRGQANRGRETQYF
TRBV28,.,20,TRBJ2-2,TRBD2,TGTGCCAGCAGACCCTTCCTCGGGGCTAGCGGGAGAGGGAACACCGGGGAGCTGTTTTTT,CASRPFLGASGRGNTGELFF
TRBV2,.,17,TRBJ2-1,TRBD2,TGTGCCAGCGGGGGGTCGACTAGCGGGAGTACCTACAATGAGCAGTTCTTC,CASGGSTSGSTYNEQFF
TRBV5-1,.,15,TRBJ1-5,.,TGCGCCAGCAGCTTTGGAGGGGCGGGTAATCAGCCCCAGCATTTT,CASSFGGAGNQPQHF
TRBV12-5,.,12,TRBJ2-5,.,TGTGCTAGTGCACGGGCGGGGGAGACCCAGTACTTC,CASARAGETQYF
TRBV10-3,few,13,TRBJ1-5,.,TGTGCCATCACCGGGGACCTTAATCAGCCCCAGCATTTT,CAITGDLNQPQHF
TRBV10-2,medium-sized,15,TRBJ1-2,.,TGCGCCAGCAGTGATACCCAGGGAGCTGTGAGAGGCTACACCTTC,CASSDTQGAVRGYTF
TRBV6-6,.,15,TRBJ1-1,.,TGTGCCAGCATCCCAGATGCCGGGACTCCCCTTGAAGCTTTCTTT,CASIPDAGTPLEAFF
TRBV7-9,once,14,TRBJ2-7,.,TGTGCCAGCAGCTTTCAGGGTAGCTCCTACGAGCAGTACTTC,CASSFQGSSYEQYF
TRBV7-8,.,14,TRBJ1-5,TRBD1,TGTGCCAGCAGCTCCGGGACAGGTTTACAGCCCCAGCATTTT,CASSSGTGLQPQHF
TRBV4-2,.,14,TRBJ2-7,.,TGTGCCAGCAGCCAAGCCCCGGGGTTGTACGAGCAGTACTTC,CASSQAPGLYEQYF
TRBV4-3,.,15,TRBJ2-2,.,TGCGCCAGCAGCCAAGGGGGACTCCCGCTCCGGGAGCTGTTTTTT,CASSQGGLPLRELFF
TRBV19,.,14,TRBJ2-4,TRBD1,TGTGCCAGTAGTGCCGGGACAGTCCAGGACATTCAGTACTTC,CASSAGTVQDIQYF
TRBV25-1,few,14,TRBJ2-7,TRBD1,TGTGCCAGCAGCCTACAGGGGGAGAGGGACGAGCAGTACTTC,CASSLQGERDEQYF